This paragraph reports one T cell receptor (beta chain). Antigen specificity is unknown. Profiled with immunoSEQ multiplex PCR; TCRdb holds only in-frame clones, not every one. The profile shows around 130,000 clones, nearly 95% of them singletons. This entry belongs to a study of T cell responses to AZD1222 COVID-19 vaccine. The study's findings and limits: Two AZD1222 administrations were followed by greater Spike-specific TCR breadth and depth. The study found vaccine-associated CD4 TCRs spanning spike, dominant at 160-218 and 743-854. Most donors were white British, females outnumbered males, and clonal diversity was possibly underestimated.

Trimming pared 1 base from V and 4 bases from J, leaving 11 bases between. Germline loops: CDR1 MNHNS, CDR2 SASEGT. This CDR3 comprises 15 residues. The origin of this receptor is an adult in good health. The V gene is TRBV6-1, the J gene TRBJ1-5, with a weak D call TRBD1 (6 bases). The source was peripheral blood, collected on day 0 of AZD1222 vaccination. In nucleotides, the CDR3 is TGTGCCAGCAGTGAAGACGGACAGAAGAATCAGCCCCAGCATTTT. This gives the protein CASSEDGQKNQPQHF.